This TCR beta chain was profiled in a study of OX40 agonist ivuxolimab in advanced cancers. For the study at large: Ivuxolimab, an antibody that agonizes OX40 (CD134), was administered to the patients. Enrolled patients in dose escalation had cancers that were hepatocellular carcinoma, melanoma, renal cell or head and neck cancer. Having had anti-PD-1, anti-PD-L1 or anti-CTLA-4 therapy before was allowed, and approximately 40% had some.

Sequencing was performed with immunoSEQ multiplex PCR; in TCRdb, only in-frame clones are kept and a portion is missing. Of around 46,000 clones listed, around 89% are singletons. The trim removed 0 bases at V and 6 bases at J, leaving 4 bases unmatched. The CDR3 sequence is 16 residues long. Germline CDR1 is SGDLS and CDR2 is YYNGEE. The chain recombines TRBV9 with TRBJ2-3; 13 nucleotides line up with TRBD2. The sequence was obtained from an adult with an advanced solid tumor such as melanoma, head and neck, liver or kidney cancer. The sequencing here drew on CD4+ or CD8+ T cells sorted from blood, taken in a trial of the OX40 agonist ivuxolimab. Written as DNA, the CDR3 is TGTGCCAGCAGCGTAGGGACTAGCGGGAGTTTGGATACGCAGTATTTT. This codes for CASSVGTSGSLDTQYF.